Shown below are 23 T cell receptor beta chains from a single sample sequenced in a study of T cells expressing NK-cell markers. TCRdb re-called the 5' RACE reads; one entry per CDR3 protein, DNA not given. Its table lists more than 400,000 distinct CDR3 sequences. The sequencing sample was made of blood T cells: a sorted CD56 or NKG2C T cell subset, CD4+ or CD8+ T cells, or bulk PBMC T cells (not recorded which). These receptors were collected from a woman between 18 and 70 years old in good health.

The J gene is TRBJ1-2, the V gene TRBV7-2. The germline CDR1 and CDR2 sequences are SGHTA and FQGNSA. The CDR3 loop spans 14 amino acids. The CDR3 loop is CASSLVAHYKGYTF.

This rearrangement joins TRBV24-1 to TRBJ2-1; TCRdb reports TRBD2, a call that lacks DNA to check it against. The CDR3 sequence is 13 residues long. Germline V gene sequence: CDR1 KGHDR, CDR2 SFDVKD. Here the CDR3 reads CATSDPMVGLQFF.

The chain uses TRBV5-1 and TRBJ2-7; the TRBD1 assignment by TCRdb is unverifiable without DNA. The CDR3 runs to 15 residues. Germline CDR1 is SGHRS and CDR2 is YFSETQ. CDR3 protein: CASSLNRDSTYEQYF.

The chain uses TRBV29-1 and TRBJ2-7. The CDR3 contains 12 residues. Germline loops: CDR1 SQVTM, CDR2 ANQGSEA. The CDR3 is CSVEGSSYEQYF.

The chain couples TRBV11-2 to TRBJ2-5; without DNA, the TCRdb call of TRBD1 cannot be checked. The CDR3 loop spans 16 amino acids. Germline loops: CDR1 SGHAT, CDR2 FQNNGV. CDR3 protein: CASSLAPGQGRETQYF. Based on the CDR3 plus reference TRBV11-2 and TRBJ2-5, the full variable domain is EAGVAQSPRYKIIEKRQSVAFWCNPISGHATLYWYQQILGQGPKLLIQFQNNGVVDDSQLPKDRFSAERLKGVDSTLKIQPAKLEDSAVYLCASSLAPGQGRETQYFGPGTRLLVL.

CDR3 protein: CASTNDYTGELFF. The gene calls are TRBV27 and TRBJ2-2. Germline V lookup: CDR1 MNHEY, CDR2 SMNVEV (reference sequence). The CDR3 runs to 13 residues.

The chain couples TRBV12-3 or TRBV12-4 to TRBJ2-1. The CDR3 is made up of 12 amino acids. CDR3 amino acids: CASSLEPSEQFF.

The chain combines TRBV27 with TRBJ1-5; the TCRdb call, TRBD1, lacks DNA for checking. The germline CDR1 and CDR2 sequences are MNHEY and SMNVEV (reference sequence). The CDR3 runs 15 residues. The CDR3 reads CASSPETGGTGPQHF.

The genes are TRBV15 and TRBJ2-3; the TRBD1 assignment by TCRdb is unverifiable without DNA. CDR3 length: 14 amino acids. The germline V gene encodes CDR1 LNHNV and CDR2 YYDKDF (reference sequence). The CDR3 here is CATSAKPPTDTQYF.

The V call is TRBV28, the J call TRBJ1-2; the TRBD1 assignment by TCRdb is unverifiable without DNA. The CDR3 length is 12 residues. Germline CDR1 and CDR2: MDHEN and SYDVKM. CDR3 sequence: CASIGTDYGYTF.

This chain uses TRBV20-1 with TRBJ1-2; absent DNA, TCRdb's TRBD1 call cannot be checked. Germline V gene data show CDR1 as DFQATT and CDR2 as SNEGSKA (reference sequence). This CDR3 contains 12 residues. The CDR3 sequence is CSASWGANGYTF.

This sequence joins TRBV6-6 and TRBJ2-1; the D gene TCRdb calls, TRBD2, cannot be checked with no DNA. Per germline, CDR1 MNHNY and CDR2 SVGAGI (reference sequence). This CDR3 is built from 13 residues. The CDR3 sequence: CASKLAGLNEQFF.

The chain recombines TRBV27 with TRBJ1-6; TCRdb gives TRBD1 as the D gene, but with no DNA this cannot be confirmed. The CDR3 extends over 15 amino acids. Germline CDR1 and CDR2: MNHEY and SMNVEV (reference sequence). The CDR3 loop is CASGARGTGRSPLHF.

V usage is TRBV18 and J usage is TRBJ2-5; absent DNA, TCRdb's TRBD1 call cannot be checked. The germline gives CDR1 KGHSH, CDR2 LQKENI. CDR3 length: 17 residues. The CDR3 loop is CASSSASSDRAKETQYF.

The V and J genes are TRBV10-3 and TRBJ2-7; TCRdb proposes TRBD1, but this gene call is untestable without DNA. The CDR3 runs to 15 residues. In germline, CDR1 is ENHRY, CDR2 SYGVKD. This CDR3 reads CAISGVTAPSREQYF.

J is TRBJ1-2 and V is TRBV7-2; TCRdb's assignment of TRBD1 cannot be checked, as there is no DNA. This CDR3 region has 15 residues. Germline-derived CDR1 and CDR2 are SGHTA and FQGNSA. The CDR3 protein is CASRSWTETIYGYTF. The variable domain in full, with the rest retrieved from reference TRBV7-2 and TRBJ1-2, is GAGVSQSPSNKVTEKGKDVELRCDPISGHTALYWYRQSLGQGLEFLIYFQGNSAPDKSGLPSDRFSAERTGGSVSTLTIQRTQQEDSAVYLCASRSWTETIYGYTFGSGTRLTVV.

The J gene is TRBJ2-3, the V gene TRBV6-4; with no DNA, the TCRdb D assignment of TRBD2 cannot be verified. Per the germline V gene, CDR1 is MRHNA and CDR2 is SNTAGT. This CDR3 has 17 amino acids. This CDR3 reads CASRTERGGERGNTQYF.

The V gene is TRBV15, the J gene TRBJ2-5; TCRdb's D gene call, TRBD1, goes unchecked for lack of DNA. The CDR3 has 15 residues. CDR1 is LNHNV, CDR2 YYDKDF, per germline (reference sequence). Here the CDR3 reads CATSRDRTGGETQYF.

This chain connects TRBV2 to TRBJ2-1; TCRdb picks TRBD2, but there is no DNA to check that call. The CDR3 is made up of 15 amino acids. In germline, CDR1 is SNHLY, CDR2 FYNNEI. CDR3: CASKLTSGTYNEQFF.

The chain joins TRBV5-1 to TRBJ2-1; no DNA is available, so the TRBD1 call from TCRdb remains unchecked. There are 15 residues in the CDR3. Germline V gives CDR1 SGHRS, CDR2 YFSETQ. CDR3 sequence reads: CASSSGQASYNEQFF.

This chain uses TRBV4-3 with TRBJ2-1. Per the germline V gene, CDR1 is LGHNA and CDR2 is YSLEER. The CDR3 runs to 15 residues. CDR3: CASSHAQGSYNEQFF.

The CDR3 loop is CSAPQVASENAGELFF. J is TRBJ2-2 and V is TRBV20-1; TCRdb's D gene call, TRBD2, goes unchecked for lack of DNA. CDR3 length: 16 residues. Germline CDR1 and CDR2: DFQATT and SNEGSKA (reference sequence).

The V and J genes are TRBV6-2 or TRBV6-3 and TRBJ2-4. The CDR3 extends over 15 amino acids. Germline CDR1 is MNHEY and CDR2 is SVGEGT. The CDR3 reads CASSQKELAKNIQYF.